Sequencing of this T cell receptor beta chain was carried out in a study of cytomegalovirus exposure and HLA in healthy donors. PCR used 60 Vbeta primers and 13 Jbeta primers. TCRdb keeps only in-frame clones here, not all; method: immunoSEQ multiplex PCR. The repertoire holds roughly 200,000 clones, with roughly 10% as singletons. As regards this clone: No antigen is known for it.

CDR1 and CDR2 from the germline V gene are SGHDT and YYEEEE. The CDR3 is made up of 15 amino acids. Trimming removed 1 base at V and 0 bases at J, with 9 bases between. Study outcomes and limitations: It was approximately 150 TCR beta chains that were listed as cytomegalovirus-associated. Available immune exposure information covered CMV serostatus only.

This chain connects TRBV5-6 to TRBJ2-3, with D possibly TRBD2 on 6 matching bases. The sample consisted of PBMCs. The receptor's source is a woman aged 25 to 39 in good health and CMV-seropositive. The CDR3 coding sequence is TGTGCCAGCAGCTTGACTGCGGGAAGCACAGATACGCAGTATTTT. It translates to CASSLTAGSTDTQYF.